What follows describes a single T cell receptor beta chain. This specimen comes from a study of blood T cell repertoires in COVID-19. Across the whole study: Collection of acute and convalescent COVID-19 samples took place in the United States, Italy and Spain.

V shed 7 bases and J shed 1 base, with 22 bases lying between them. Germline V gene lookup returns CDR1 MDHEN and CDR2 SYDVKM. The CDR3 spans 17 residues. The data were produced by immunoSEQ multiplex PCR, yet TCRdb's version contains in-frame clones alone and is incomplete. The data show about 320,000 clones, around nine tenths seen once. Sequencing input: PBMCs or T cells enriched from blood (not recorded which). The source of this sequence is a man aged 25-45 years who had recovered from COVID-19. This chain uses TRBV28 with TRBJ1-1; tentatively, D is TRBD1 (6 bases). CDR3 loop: CASTVLGAGVGNTEAFF. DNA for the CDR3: TGTGCCAGCACTGTACTAGGGGCAGGGGTGGGGAACACTGAAGCTTTCTTT.